These 32 T cell receptor beta chains share one sample of origin, sequenced in a study of T cell responses to AZD1222 COVID-19 vaccine. TCRdb's table, derived via immunoSEQ multiplex PCR, lists solely in-frame clones and lacks some. This sample has about 150,000 clones, with about nine tenths found just once. The sample was peripheral blood, taken on day 0 of MenACWY control vaccination. The receptors shown here come from an adult in good health.

This clone has more than one count but fewer than ten. The chain couples TRBV2 to TRBJ1-5; no reliable D call. The CDR3 loop spans 12 amino acids. Germline V gene sequence: CDR1 SNHLY, CDR2 FYNNEI. The V end lost 3 bases, the J end lost 7 bases, and 7 bases lay between the germline ends. For the CDR3, the DNA is TGTGCCAGCAGTGAGTTTATCCAGCCCCAGCATTTT. Residues: CASSEFIQPQHF. The entire variable domain, with the rest obtained from reference TRBV2 and TRBJ1-5, is as follows: EPEVTQTPSHQVTQMGQEVILRCVPISNHLYFYWYRQILGQKVEFLVSFYNNEISEKSEIFDDQFSVERPDGSNFTLKIRSTKLEDSAMYFCASSEFIQPQHFGDGTRLSIL.

The chain employs TRBV5-1 and TRBJ2-7; D remains ambiguous. The V gene's germline CDR1 is SGHRS and CDR2 YFSETQ. Trimming removed 1 base from V and 0 bases from J, with 8 bases in between. This CDR3 has 14 amino acids. The CDR3 protein is CASSLLVPSYEQYV. The CDR3 DNA sequence: TGCGCCAGCAGCTTGCTAGTCCCCTCCTACGAGCAGTACGTC.

The V call is TRBV19, the J call TRBJ2-7; D assignment may be TRBD1 or TRBD2 (5 bases each). Germline loops: CDR1 LNHDA, CDR2 SQIVND (reference sequence). Trimming took off 3 bases at V and 5 bases at J, with 20 bases between the two ends. The CDR3 has 16 amino acids. The CDR3 nucleotides read TGTGCCAGTAGTATCATCTGGGGCGCGGAGGTGGACGAGCAGTACTTC. The encoded protein is CASSIIWGAEVDEQYF.

The rearrangement joins TRBV6-5 to TRBJ2-7; 9 bases agree with TRBD1. With 5 bases clipped from V and 4 bases from J, the junction kept 6 bases outside the gene matches. The CDR3 covers 14 residues. CDR1 is MNHEY, CDR2 SVGAGI, per germline. The CDR3 nucleotides are TGTGCCAGCAGTCGGGCACAGGGGGCTTACGAGCAGTACTTC. Translated: CASSRAQGAYEQYF.

The gene calls are TRBV6-1 and TRBJ2-3, with D maybe TRBD2 (6 bases). V gave up 3 bases and J gave up 0 bases, with 10 bases separating them. The CDR3 loop spans 15 amino acids. Germline loops: CDR1 MNHNS, CDR2 SASEGT. The CDR3 protein is CASSDRDWSTDTQYF. The CDR3 DNA is TGTGCCAGCAGTGACCGGGACTGGAGCACAGATACGCAGTATTTT.

The chain carries TRBV30 and TRBJ1-4; D ambiguous. With 2 bases removed from V and 5 bases from J, the gap between germline ends came to 12 bases. Germline CDR1 is GTSNPN and CDR2 is SVGIG (reference sequence). The CDR3 is 14 amino acids. The CDR3 sequence: CAWSLDGLNEKLFF. CDR3 coding DNA: TGTGCCTGGAGTTTGGACGGCTTAAATGAAAAACTGTTTTTT.

The chain is built from TRBV5-1 and TRBJ1-1; 11 bases match TRBD1. This CDR3 is built from 16 residues. The junction had 6 bases not matched to a gene; V was cut back by 5 bases and J by 0 bases. From germline, CDR1 is SGHRS and CDR2 YFSETQ. The CDR3 bases are TGCGCCAGCAGATTTGGGACAGGGGGATTGAACACTGAAGCTTTCTTT. It encodes CASRFGTGGLNTEAFF.

The V call is TRBV2, the J call TRBJ1-5, with D perhaps matching TRBD1 (6 bases). Trimming stripped 1 base from V and 7 bases from J, with 14 bases between. There are 15 residues in the CDR3. Germline assignment: CDR1 SNHLY and CDR2 FYNNEI. The CDR3 here is CASSEGQGPGQPQHF. CDR3 DNA sequence: TGTGCCAGCAGTGAAGGGCAGGGGCCCGGACAGCCCCAGCATTTT.

The V call is TRBV5-1, the J call TRBJ2-1, with D tentatively TRBD1 or TRBD2 (5 bases each). Germline V gene data show CDR1 as SGHRS and CDR2 as YFSETQ. The CDR3 has 14 amino acids. V shed 7 bases and J shed 6 bases, with 17 bases lying between them. DNA for the CDR3: TGCGCCAGCGCCTTAAGTTGGGGGACCAATGAGCAGTTCTTC. It is translated as CASALSWGTNEQFF.

This clone appeared a single time. This rearrangement joins TRBV6-5 to TRBJ2-5, with 7 bases that match TRBD2. J was trimmed by 5 bases and V by 6 bases; bases with no gene match: 9. CDR3 size: 14 residues. Germline-derived CDR1 and CDR2 are MNHEY and SVGAGI. CDR3 coding DNA: TGTGCCAGCAGGGGTGGGAGGGCCATCGAGACCCAGTACTTC. The encoded protein is CASRGGRAIETQYF.

J is TRBJ1-2 and V is TRBV5-1, with 10 bases lining up with TRBD1. This CDR3 is 14 amino acids long. V was pared by 3 bases and J by 6 bases, with 5 bases of the junction left unmatched. Germline lookup yields CDR1 SGHRS and CDR2 YFSETQ. As DNA, the CDR3 is TGCGCCAGCAGCTATTCCGGGACAGGGGATGGCTACACCTTC. Translation: CASSYSGTGDGYTF.

V gene TRBV29-1 combines with J gene TRBJ2-2; 10 bases are a match to TRBD1. The length of the CDR3 is 14 residues. CDR1 and CDR2 (germline): SQVTM, ANQGSEA. Trimming removed 5 bases from V and 6 bases from J; junction bases left unmatched: 6. The CDR3 coding sequence is TGCAGCGTTAGACAGGGGGCCCTGGCCGGGGAGCTGTTTTTT. Amino acids: CSVRQGALAGELFF.

The chain uses TRBV5-6 and TRBJ1-5; TRBD1 agrees at 9 bases. CDR1 is SGHDT, CDR2 YYEEEE, per germline. The CDR3 runs to 15 residues. After removal of 4 bases from V and 9 bases from J, the junction contained 11 bases not matched to a gene. The CDR3 coding sequence is TGTGCCAGCAGCGCCTGGACAGGGGACGGTCGGCCCCAGCATTTT. Encoded protein: CASSAWTGDGRPQHF.

This chain connects TRBV9 to TRBJ1-4; D remains ambiguous. Germline CDR1 reads SGDLS; CDR2 reads YYNGEE. V was shortened by 0 bases and J by 10 bases, with 10 bases between the two germline ends. This CDR3 has 13 amino acids. Here the CDR3 reads CASSVGPEGKLFF. The CDR3 DNA follows: TGTGCCAGCAGCGTAGGTCCAGAGGGAAAACTGTTTTTT. The variable domain in full, with the rest retrieved from reference TRBV9 and TRBJ1-4, is DSGVTQTPKHLITATGQRVTLRCSPRSGDLSVYWYQQSLDQGLQFLIQYYNGEERAKGNILERFSAQQFPDLHSELNLSSLELGDSALYFCASSVGPEGKLFFGSGTQLSVL.

The J gene is TRBJ2-1, the V gene TRBV5-5; D is perhaps TRBD1 or TRBD2 (6 bases each). This CDR3 is built from 15 residues. V was clipped by 0 bases and J by 7 bases, with 14 bases between them. From germline, CDR1 is SGHKS and CDR2 YYEKEE (reference sequence). The CDR3 DNA follows: TGTGCCAGCAGCTTGGAATGGGGGGCGAGAAATGAGCAGTTCTTC. It translates to CASSLEWGARNEQFF.

The chain combines TRBV18 with TRBJ2-7, with D unresolved. The CDR3 covers 14 residues. Germline V gives CDR1 KGHSH, CDR2 LQKENI. The germline V and J ends were trimmed by 2 bases and 4 bases, with 12 bases remaining between them. The CDR3 region is CASSPVRHAYEQYF. The CDR3 DNA is TGTGCCAGCTCACCAGTCAGGCATGCGTACGAGCAGTACTTC.

V usage is TRBV12-3 or TRBV12-4 and J usage is TRBJ1-1, with a tentative D call TRBD1 (5 bases). Deletions cut 6 bases from V and 11 bases from J, with 16 bases between. The CDR3 extends over 12 amino acids. In nucleotides, the CDR3 is TGTGCCAGCAGGGCCGGGGGACTTCGGGCTTTCTTT. Its translation is CASRAGGLRAFF.

V is TRBV14 and J is TRBJ2-7; D call uncertain. The CDR3 is 12 amino acids. Trimming pared 2 bases from V and 8 bases from J, leaving 10 bases between. Germline assignment: CDR1 SGHDN and CDR2 FVKESK. The CDR3 coding sequence is TGTGCCAGCAGCCAATCCAACGAAAAGCAGTACTTC. It codes for CASSQSNEKQYF.

The chain has TRBV28 and TRBJ1-1; a possible D gene is TRBD1 (5 bases). Trimming left V 3 bases short and J 1 base short, with 15 bases between. Germline values: CDR1 MDHEN, CDR2 SYDVKM. The CDR3 contains 16 residues. CDR3 protein: CASSFGFPTGNTEAFF. The CDR3 coding sequence is TGTGCCAGCAGTTTTGGGTTCCCTACAGGGAACACTGAAGCTTTCTTT.

The V gene is TRBV11-2, the J gene TRBJ1-4; D remains ambiguous. The ends were cut back, 3 bases at V and 0 bases at J, with 8 bases in the middle. Germline-derived CDR1 and CDR2 are SGHAT and FQNNGV. CDR3 size: 15 residues. CDR3 region: CASSFQPATNEKLFF. CDR3 DNA sequence: TGTGCCAGCAGCTTTCAGCCCGCAACTAATGAAAAACTGTTTTTT.

This clone was seen only a few times. The chain links TRBV5-1 to TRBJ1-2, with D possibly being TRBD1 (5 bases). With 4 bases removed from V and 7 bases from J, the gap between germline ends came to 17 bases. Germline CDR1 SGHRS, CDR2 YFSETQ. The CDR3 spans 14 residues. CDR3 amino acids: CASSPRVDVGGYTF. The CDR3 nucleotides are TGCGCCAGCAGCCCCAGGGTGGATGTTGGTGGCTACACCTTC.

DNA of the CDR3: TGTGCCAGCAGCTTAGCGGGAGGGGTCCGTTACAATGAGCAGTTCTTC. This sequence encodes CASSLAGGVRYNEQFF. The rearrangement uses TRBV11-2 and TRBJ2-1; TRBD2 aligns across 8 bases. V dropped 1 base and J dropped 4; count of bases not matched to a gene: 6. Germline CDR1 and CDR2: SGHAT and FQNNGV. The CDR3 covers 16 residues.

The CDR3 nucleotides are TGTGCCAGCAGTGGGCGGACAGGCGGAGGAGAGACCCAGTACTTC. This codes for CASSGRTGGGETQYF. The chain carries TRBV2 and TRBJ2-5; 7 nucleotides align to TRBD1. Germline V CDR1 and CDR2: SNHLY, FYNNEI. The ends lost 4 bases at V and 4 bases at J; junction bases unmatched: 9. CDR3 length: 15 residues.

The chain links TRBV5-1 to TRBJ1-6; D is ambiguous. V shed 0 bases and J shed 8 bases, with 6 bases lying between them. The CDR3 length is 13 residues. Germline V gene sequence: CDR1 SGHRS, CDR2 YFSETQ. The CDR3: CASSLVADSPLHF. The CDR3 region has the DNA TGCGCCAGCAGCTTGGTGGCAGATTCACCCCTCCACTTT.

The V and J genes are TRBV7-9 and TRBJ1-4; D is undetermined. Germline-derived CDR1 and CDR2 are SEHNR and FQNEAQ (reference sequence). The V end lost 3 bases, the J end lost 8 bases, and 10 bases lay between the germline ends. This CDR3 spans 13 amino acids. The DNA of the CDR3 is TGTGCCAGCAGCTTCCCCCAAGGGGAAAAACTGTTTTTT. Translating it yields CASSFPQGEKLFF.

V gene TRBV10-3 combines with J gene TRBJ1-5; D is uncertain. V lost 4 bases to trimming and J lost 3 bases, with 7 bases between them. CDR3 length equals 13 residues. Germline V gene lookup returns CDR1 ENHRY and CDR2 SYGVKD. The DNA of the CDR3 is TGTGCCATCAGTGCAGGAGACAATCAGCCCCAGCATTTT. This encodes CAISAGDNQPQHF.

The genes are TRBV7-2 and TRBJ2-7; TRBD1 matches 8 bases. The V and J ends lost 5 bases and 0 bases, in that order; junction bases with no gene match: 3. Germline CDR1 reads SGHTA; CDR2 reads FQGNSA. The CDR3 extends over 14 amino acids. The CDR3, as DNA: TGTGCCAGCAGCACCGGGACAGGCTCCTACGAGCAGTACTTC. Encoded protein: CASSTGTGSYEQYF.

V and J are TRBV5-1 and TRBJ1-2, with D possibly TRBD1 on 6 matching bases. Trimming cost V 1 base and J 2 bases, with 9 bases left between them. CDR3 length equals 14 residues. Germline V gene lookup returns CDR1 SGHRS and CDR2 YFSETQ. CDR3 nucleotides: TGCGCCAGCAGCTTGAGGACAGTGAACTATGGCTACACCTTC. Translating it yields CASSLRTVNYGYTF.

The V call is TRBV6-2 or TRBV6-3, the J call TRBJ2-7; D gene ambiguous. Germline CDR1 and CDR2: MNHEY and SVGEGT. With 0 bases removed from V and 3 bases from J, the gap between germline ends came to 9 bases. The CDR3 totals 14 residues. CDR3: CASSYSGYYYEQYF. In nucleotides, the CDR3 is TGTGCCAGCAGTTACTCTGGGTATTACTACGAGCAGTACTTC.

J is TRBJ1-1 and V is TRBV4-2, with D maybe TRBD1 (6 bases). V lost 0 bases, J lost 2 bases, and 13 bases lay in between. The CDR3 has 16 amino acids. CDR1 LGHNA and CDR2 YNFKEQ come from the germline V gene. CDR3 loop: CASSQDPRTENTEAFF. DNA for the CDR3: TGTGCCAGCAGCCAAGATCCCCGGACAGAAAACACTGAAGCTTTCTTT.

The rearrangement joins TRBV7-9 to TRBJ1-6, with D unclear. The CDR3 is 13 residues long. The V gene lost 7 bases and the J gene lost 4 bases, with 8 bases spanning the gap. The germline V gene encodes CDR1 SEHNR and CDR2 FQNEAQ (reference sequence). CDR3 coding DNA: TGTGCCAGCACCGCAGATTATAATTCACCCCTCCACTTT. Encoded protein: CASTADYNSPLHF. The full variable domain, completed using reference TRBV7-9 and TRBJ1-6, is DTGVSQNPRHKITKRGQNVTFRCDPISEHNRLYWYRQTLGQGPEFLTYFQNEAQLEKSRLLSDRFSAERPKGSFSTLEIQRTEQGDSAMYLCASTADYNSPLHFGNGTRLTVT.

The V call is TRBV10-3, the J call TRBJ2-1; TRBD2 matches 10 bases. After removal of 8 bases from V and 5 bases from J, the junction contained 6 bases not matched to a gene. The CDR3 extends over 14 amino acids. Germline V gene sequence: CDR1 ENHRY, CDR2 SYGVKD. CDR3 DNA sequence: TGTGCCATCGGCCAGCGGGGGGGGAACAATGAGCAGTTCTTC. Encoded protein: CAIGQRGGNNEQFF.